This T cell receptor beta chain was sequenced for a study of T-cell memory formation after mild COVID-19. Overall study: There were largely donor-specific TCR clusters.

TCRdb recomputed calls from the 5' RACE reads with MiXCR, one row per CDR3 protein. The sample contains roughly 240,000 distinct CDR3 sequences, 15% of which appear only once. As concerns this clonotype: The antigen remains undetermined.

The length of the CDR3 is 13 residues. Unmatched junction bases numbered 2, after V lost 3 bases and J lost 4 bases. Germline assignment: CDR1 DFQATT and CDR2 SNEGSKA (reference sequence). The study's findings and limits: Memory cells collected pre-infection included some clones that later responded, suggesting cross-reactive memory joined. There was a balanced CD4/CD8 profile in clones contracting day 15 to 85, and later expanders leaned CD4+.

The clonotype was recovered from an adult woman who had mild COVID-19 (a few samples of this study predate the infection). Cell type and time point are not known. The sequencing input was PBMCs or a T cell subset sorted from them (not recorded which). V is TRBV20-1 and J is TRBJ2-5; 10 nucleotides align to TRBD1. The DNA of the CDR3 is TGCAGTGCTAGGAGGGACAGGGGAGAGACCCAGTACTTC. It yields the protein CSARRDRGETQYF.